This TCR beta chain was observed in a study of blood T cell repertoires in COVID-19. Study information: Both acute and convalescent COVID-19 samples were obtained from the United States, Italy and Spain.

TCRdb keeps only in-frame clones here, not all; method: immunoSEQ multiplex PCR. The sample carries some 200,000 clones, roughly four fifths recorded once. The V and J ends lost 5 bases and 4 bases respectively, with 21 bases between them. The CDR3 consists of 16 residues. Germline V gene lookup returns CDR1 SGHRS and CDR2 YFSETQ. What was sequenced was PBMCs or T cells enriched from blood (not recorded which). The clonotype was recovered from a middle-aged man who had recovered from COVID-19. This sequence joins TRBV5-1 and TRBJ2-5; D might be TRBD2 (5 bases). In DNA, the CDR3 is TGCGCCAGCAGACCCGGGGATAATTGGGGTCCAGAGACCCAGTACTTC. Its translation is CASRPGDNWGPETQYF.